These T cell receptor beta chains were read from a single sample in a study of blood T cell repertoires in COVID-19. Sequencing was performed with immunoSEQ multiplex PCR; in TCRdb, only in-frame clones are kept and a portion is missing. The sample holds about 220,000 clones, about 80% seen once. Sequencing was performed on PBMCs or T cells enriched from blood (not recorded which). The source of these receptors is a middle-aged woman who had been exposed to COVID-19. Each CDR3 is given with its conserved first and last residue. A D gene is named only where the DNA matches it firmly. Expanded clones are given a class, and other clones once, few, many or no size at all.

v_gene	d_gene	abundance	j_gene	CDR3aa	CDR3nt
TRBV2	TRBD1	.	TRBJ1-2	CASSAGQGNYGYTF	TGTGCCAGCAGTGCGGGACAGGGGAACTATGGCTACACCTTC
TRBV29-1	.	.	TRBJ2-1	CSVEDLETGNEQFF	TGCAGCGTTGAAGACCTAGAAACGGGAAATGAGCAGTTCTTC
TRBV5-4	.	.	TRBJ1-4	CASSASGASNEKLFF	TGTGCCAGCAGCGCCTCAGGGGCGTCTAATGAAAAACTGTTTTTT
TRBV7-2	.	.	TRBJ1-3	CASSLQGTNTIYF	TGTGCCAGCAGCTTACAGGGAACAAACACCATATATTTT
TRBV7-6	TRBD2	.	TRBJ2-3	CASSPLAGAPRDTQYF	TGTGCCAGCAGCCCGTTAGCGGGGGCCCCAAGAGATACGCAGTATTTT
TRBV12-3/TRBV12-4	TRBD1	.	TRBJ1-2	CASSAYRGYGYTF	TGTGCCAGCAGTGCTTACAGGGGATACGGCTACACCTTC
TRBV12-3/TRBV12-4	.	.	TRBJ1-2	CASSFEVSYGYTF	TGTGCCAGCAGTTTTGAGGTCTCCTATGGCTACACCTTC
TRBV11-1	.	.	TRBJ1-3	CASSIQISGNTIYF	TGTGCCAGCAGCATACAGATCTCTGGAAACACCATATATTTT
TRBV27	TRBD1	once	TRBJ2-7	CASSSWTGGRYEQYF	TGTGCCAGCAGTTCGTGGACAGGGGGAAGGTACGAGCAGTACTTC
TRBV29-1	.	.	TRBJ1-2	CSVRTANYGYTF	TGCAGCGTTAGGACAGCTAACTATGGCTACACCTTC
TRBV11-3	.	.	TRBJ2-4	CASSLHSQNIQYF	TGTGCCAGCAGCTTACACAGTCAAAACATTCAGTACTTC
TRBV5-1	TRBD1	.	TRBJ2-1	CASSLLGQVSDEQFF	TGCGCCAGCAGCCTATTAGGACAGGTGTCGGATGAGCAGTTCTTC
TRBV10-3	TRBD1	.	TRBJ1-5	CAISVDRGPQPQHF	TGTGCCATCAGTGTAGACAGGGGGCCTCAGCCCCAGCATTTT
TRBV5-4	TRBD2	once	TRBJ2-5	CASSDRLAGAIQETQYF	TGTGCCAGCAGCGATCGACTAGCGGGGGCCATCCAAGAGACCCAGTACTTC
TRBV5-1	.	few	TRBJ1-1	CASTAGWDTEAFF	TGCGCCAGCACCGCGGGGTGGGACACTGAAGCTTTCTTT
TRBV18	.	.	TRBJ2-5	CASSPGIKEGTQYF	TGTGCCAGCTCACCAGGGATCAAGGAGGGGACCCAGTACTTC
TRBV30	.	.	TRBJ1-4	CAGNRIAGEKLFF	TGTGCCGGAAACCGAATTGCGGGGGAAAAACTGTTTTTT
TRBV10-3	.	.	TRBJ1-3	CAISEPPGGSGNTIYF	TGTGCCATCAGTGAGCCCCCTGGGGGGTCTGGAAACACCATATATTTT
TRBV7-2	.	.	TRBJ1-6	CASSPLGASSYNSPLHF	TGTGCCAGCAGCCCCTTGGGGGCCTCCTCCTATAATTCACCCCTCCACTTT
TRBV24-1	.	few	TRBJ2-2	CATSDPRANTGELFF	TGTGCCACCAGTGACCCCAGGGCGAACACCGGGGAGCTGTTTTTT
TRBV6-4	TRBD1	.	TRBJ1-1	CASRQTGVGTEAFF	TGTGCCAGCAGACAAACAGGGGTGGGGACTGAAGCTTTCTTT
TRBV7-9	TRBD1	.	TRBJ1-6	CASSFTVGQGLDSPLHF	TGTGCCAGCAGCTTTACAGTGGGACAGGGATTAGATTCACCCCTCCACTTT
TRBV29-1	TRBD1	many	TRBJ2-7	CSVQTGGVGYEQYF	TGCAGCGTCCAGACAGGGGGCGTGGGGTACGAGCAGTACTTC
TRBV2	.	.	TRBJ1-2	CASNLQGYGYTF	TGTGCCAGCAATTTGCAGGGCTATGGCTACACCTTC
TRBV6-1	.	.	TRBJ1-5	CASSDGRGRGNQPQHF	TGTGCCAGCAGTGATGGCAGGGGACGAGGCAATCAGCCCCAGCATTTT
TRBV30	.	.	TRBJ2-5	CAWIRDSGGGTQYF	TGTGCCTGGATACGGGATAGCGGCGGCGGGACCCAGTACTTC
TRBV10-3	.	.	TRBJ1-1	CAISESPQALQF	TGTGCCATCAGTGAGTCGCCCCAGGCGCTTCAGTTT
TRBV4-2	TRBD2	.	TRBJ2-3	CASSQKPGLAGSASTDTQYF	TGTGCCAGCAGCCAAAAACCGGGACTAGCGGGGTCCGCTAGCACAGATACGCAGTATTTT
TRBV5-1	TRBD2	.	TRBJ2-1	CASSPASGGINEQFF	TGCGCCAGCAGCCCGGCTAGCGGGGGTATCAATGAGCAGTTCTTC
TRBV6-2/TRBV6-3	TRBD2	.	TRBJ2-3	CASSTGTSGGGTDTQYF	TGTGCCAGCAGTACCGGGACTAGCGGGGGGGGCACAGATACGCAGTATTTT
TRBV7-2	.	.	TRBJ1-2	CASSLAFGGDYGYTF	TGTGCCAGCAGCTTAGCGTTCGGGGGAGACTATGGCTACACCTTC
TRBV5-1	.	.	TRBJ2-3	CASRSFGTPQRPQYF	TGCGCCAGCAGAAGCTTCGGAACCCCCCAGAGGCCGCAGTATTTT
TRBV7-3	TRBD2	.	TRBJ2-1	CASSSNGLAGGYNEQFF	TGTGCCAGCAGCTCCAATGGACTAGCGGGGGGGTACAATGAGCAGTTCTTC
TRBV28	.	.	TRBJ2-3	CASMGAGEGTDTQYF	TGTGCCAGCATGGGGGCGGGGGAGGGCACAGATACGCAGTATTTT
TRBV29-1	.	.	TRBJ2-7	CSVVILESTVGEQYF	TGCAGCGTAGTCATCCTTGAGTCTACCGTCGGGGAGCAGTACTTC
TRBV9	TRBD2	.	TRBJ2-2	CASSPRGWSGGNTGELFF	TGTGCCAGCAGCCCCCGGGGATGGAGCGGGGGGAACACCGGGGAGCTGTTTTTT
TRBV19	.	once	TRBJ2-2	CASSGADVKNTGELFF	TGTGCCAGTAGTGGGGCGGACGTAAAGAACACCGGGGAGCTGTTTTTT
TRBV7-9	.	.	TRBJ2-5	CASSSDRTPIETQYF	TGTGCCAGCAGCTCAGACAGGACACCTATAGAGACCCAGTACTTC
TRBV5-1	.	once	TRBJ2-6	CASSIISGANVLTF	TGCGCCAGCAGCATAATCTCTGGGGCCAACGTCCTGACTTTC
TRBV10-2	.	.	TRBJ2-1	CASSGGETGNNEQFF	TGCGCCAGCAGTGGAGGGGAGACAGGAAACAATGAGCAGTTCTTC
TRBV6-6	TRBD1	.	TRBJ2-7	CASRDRGTYEQYF	TGTGCCTCTCGGGACAGGGGCACCTACGAGCAGTACTTC